This entry is about one T cell receptor (beta chain). The data were obtained in a study of shared clonotypes between healthy human individuals. The J segment lost 2 bases and the V segment lost 5 bases, leaving 6 bases of the junction unmatched. This CDR3 is 16 amino acids long. Looked up from germline, CDR1 is MGHRA and CDR2 is YSYEKL. Produced via immunoSEQ multiplex PCR; TCRdb's table is partial and in-frame only. The profile shows millions of clones, about 92% of them singletons. CD45RO-negative CD8 cells positively selected for CCR7 made up the naive population, which excluded terminally differentiated effector memory CD45RA+ cells.

Sequenced sample: naive CD8+ T cells from PBMCs. The origin of this receptor is a man between 18 and 35 years old in good health. Some clones in this sample may be carry-over from other donors' samples. This chain joins TRBV4-1 and TRBJ2-3, with 11 bases matching TRBD1. CDR3 amino acids: CASSSRDRGYTDTQYF. The CDR3 region has the DNA TGCGCCAGCAGCAGCCGGGACAGGGGGTACACAGATACGCAGTATTTT.